Listed here are 14 T cell receptor beta chains from one sample, sequenced in a study of blood T cell repertoires in COVID-19. The data were produced by immunoSEQ multiplex PCR, yet TCRdb's version contains in-frame clones alone and is incomplete. The sample holds 150,000 to 200,000 clones, approximately 83% seen once. Sequenced sample: PBMCs or T cells enriched from blood (not recorded which). The receptors here all came from a woman aged 60 to 75 who had recovered from COVID-19.

This clone was seen a few times. The chain uses TRBV7-4 and TRBJ1-5; TRBD1 agrees at 8 bases. This CDR3 is 16 amino acids long. Germline V lookup: CDR1 SGHVT, CDR2 SQSDAQ. V shed 5 bases and J 2 bases; nucleotides not matched to a gene: 8. CDR3 nucleotides: TGTGCCAGCAGCCTACAGACAGGGGAGTGCAATCAGCCCCAGCATTTT. This sequence encodes CASSLQTGECNQPQHF. The full variable domain, in which reference TRBV7-4 and TRBJ1-5 provide the parts outside the CDR3, is GAGVSQSPRYKVAKRGRDVALRCDSISGHVTLYWYRQTLGQGSEVLTYSQSDAQRDKSGRPSGRFSAERPERSVSTLKIQRTEQGDSAVYLCASSLQTGECNQPQHFGDGTRLSIL.

The chain has TRBV5-5 and TRBJ1-6; D not resolved. Deletions cut 3 bases from V and 7 bases from J, with 14 bases between. The CDR3 is 15 residues long. Germline V CDR1 and CDR2: SGHKS, YYEKEE (reference sequence). The CDR3 reads CASSSEMTGNSPLHF. The CDR3 DNA reads as TGTGCCAGCAGCTCCGAAATGACGGGAAATTCACCCCTCCACTTT.

A few counts support this clone. The chain is built from TRBV5-1 and TRBJ1-3, with D perhaps matching TRBD1 (6 bases). The CDR3 has 16 residues. Trimming shortened V by 0 bases and J by 2 bases, and 12 bases separated the two germline ends. Germline assignment: CDR1 SGHRS and CDR2 YFSETQ. CDR3 protein: CASSLGPGQTGNTIYF. The CDR3 DNA follows: TGCGCCAGCAGCTTGGGCCCGGGACAAACTGGAAACACCATATATTTT.

The chain carries TRBV25-1 and TRBJ1-1, with TRBD1 matching 9 bases. The J segment lost 7 bases and the V segment lost 0 bases, leaving 6 bases of the junction unmatched. Germline assignment: CDR1 MGHDK and CDR2 SYGVNS. The CDR3 consists of 15 residues. CDR3 coding DNA: TGTGCCAGCAGTGAATATATACAGGGGGCAGGTGAAGCTTTCTTT. The encoded protein is CASSEYIQGAGEAFF.

V usage is TRBV6-5 and J usage is TRBJ2-5, with D possibly being TRBD2 (5 bases). Trimming took 8 bases from V and 5 from J, leaving 21 bases between them. CDR3 length: 15 residues. Germline V gene data show CDR1 as MNHEY and CDR2 as SVGAGI. The CDR3 spells CASGGRAGSKETQYF. The CDR3 DNA is TGTGCCAGCGGAGGTAGGGCAGGTTCAAAGGAGACCCAGTACTTC.

The sample holds one count of this clone. This chain uses TRBV15 with TRBJ1-2, with D possibly TRBD1 on 6 matching bases. Trimming took 5 bases from V and 8 from J, leaving 27 bases between them. The CDR3 sequence is 17 residues long. Germline loops: CDR1 LNHNV, CDR2 YYDKDF (reference sequence). The CDR3 bases are TGTGCCACCAGCGCAAGGACAGTGTGGGGCCAATATCGGGGCTACACCTTC. Translated, it gives CATSARTVWGQYRGYTF.

The gene calls are TRBV9 and TRBJ1-2; D is uncertain. Trimming shortened V by 4 bases and J by 0 bases, and 19 bases separated the two germline ends. CDR1 and CDR2 from the germline V gene are SGDLS and YYNGEE. CDR3 length equals 17 residues. The chain's CDR3 is CASSPSGMADSNYGYTF. CDR3 in DNA: TGTGCCAGCAGCCCCTCCGGGATGGCCGACTCTAACTATGGCTACACCTTC.

This chain connects TRBV2 to TRBJ2-2; D perhaps matches TRBD2 (5 bases). CDR3 length: 14 residues. The germline gives CDR1 SNHLY, CDR2 FYNNEI. The V and J ends lost 3 bases and 2 bases respectively, with 7 bases between them. The CDR3 loop reads CASSDRLNTGELFF. The CDR3 DNA reads TGTGCCAGCAGTGACCGACTAAACACCGGGGAGCTGTTTTTT.

The sample holds one count of this clone. The chain uses TRBV7-2 and TRBJ2-5; D is possibly TRBD2 (7 bases). CDR1 SGHTA and CDR2 FQGNSA come from the germline V gene. V was trimmed by 1 base and J by 2 bases, leaving 8 bases between them. The CDR3 covers 14 residues. The CDR3 coding sequence is TGTGCCAGCAGCTTAGAGGGGGGGCAAGAGACCCAGTACTTC. This sequence encodes CASSLEGGQETQYF.

In DNA form, the CDR3 reads TGTGCCAGCAAGATGGGGGCTACCACCGGGGAGCTGTTTTTT. Translated, it gives CASKMGATTGELFF. The chain has TRBV27 and TRBJ2-2; possibly TRBD1 for D (6 bases). Germline CDR1 MNHEY, CDR2 SMNVEV (reference sequence). The CDR3 sequence is 14 residues long. V lost 7 bases and J 4 bases, leaving 13 bases between the germline ends.

The chain joins TRBV3-1 (or the pseudogene TRBV3-2) to TRBJ1-5, with D maybe TRBD1 (6 bases). Germline V gene sequence: CDR1 LGHDT, CDR2 YNNKEL (reference sequence). Trimming took off 4 bases at V and 3 bases at J, with 10 bases between the two ends. The CDR3 runs 14 residues. This CDR3 is CASSPGENNQPQHF. The CDR3 bases are TGTGCCAGCAGCCCAGGGGAAAACAATCAGCCCCAGCATTTT.

The chain employs TRBV6-6 and TRBJ1-4; tentatively, D is TRBD1 (6 bases). The CDR3 has 16 amino acids. CDR1 is MNHNY, CDR2 SVGAGI, per germline (reference sequence). Trimming shortened V by 6 bases and J by 3 bases, and 17 bases separated the two germline ends. Here the CDR3 DNA reads TGTGCCAGCAGCCAGGGTGGGGGCCTAGCTAATGAAAAACTGTTTTTT. Its translation is CASSQGGGLANEKLFF.

This clone was counted between two and nine times. The J gene is TRBJ1-1, the V gene TRBV18; no definite D call. V dropped 2 bases and J dropped 1 base, with 11 bases sitting between them. Per germline, CDR1 KGHSH and CDR2 LQKENI. The CDR3 has 15 amino acids. The CDR3 nucleotides are TGTGCCAGCTCACCATTAGCCGTAAAGAACACTGAAGCTTTCTTT. Amino acids: CASSPLAVKNTEAFF.

The rearrangement links TRBV28 to TRBJ1-2; D is uncertain. Trimming took 4 bases from V and 7 from J, leaving 19 bases between them. The CDR3 contains 15 residues. The V gene's germline CDR1 is MDHEN and CDR2 SYDVKM. The CDR3 here is CASSYQATVIIGYTF. Here the CDR3 DNA reads TGTGCCAGCAGTTACCAAGCGACCGTCATCATTGGCTACACCTTC.